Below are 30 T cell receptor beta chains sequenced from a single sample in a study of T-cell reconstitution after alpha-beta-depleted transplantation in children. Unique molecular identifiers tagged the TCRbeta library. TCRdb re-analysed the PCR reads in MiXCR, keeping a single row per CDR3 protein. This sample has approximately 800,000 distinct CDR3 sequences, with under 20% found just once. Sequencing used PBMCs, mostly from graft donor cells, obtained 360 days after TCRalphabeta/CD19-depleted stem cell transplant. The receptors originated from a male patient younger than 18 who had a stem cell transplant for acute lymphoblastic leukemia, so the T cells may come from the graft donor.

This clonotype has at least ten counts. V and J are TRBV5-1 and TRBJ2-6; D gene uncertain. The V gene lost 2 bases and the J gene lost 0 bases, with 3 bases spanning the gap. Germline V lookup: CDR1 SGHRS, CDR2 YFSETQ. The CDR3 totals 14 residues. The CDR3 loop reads CASSFASGANVLTF. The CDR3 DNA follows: TGCGCCAGCAGCTTCGCCTCTGGGGCCAACGTCCTGACTTTC.

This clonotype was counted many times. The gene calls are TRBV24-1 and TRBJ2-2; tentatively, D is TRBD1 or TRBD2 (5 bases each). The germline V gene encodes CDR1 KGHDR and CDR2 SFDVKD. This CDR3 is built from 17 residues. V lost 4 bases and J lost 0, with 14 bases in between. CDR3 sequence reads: CATSDAPGRANTGELFF. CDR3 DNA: TGTGCCACCAGTGACGCACCGGGACGCGCGAACACCGGGGAGCTGTTTTTT.

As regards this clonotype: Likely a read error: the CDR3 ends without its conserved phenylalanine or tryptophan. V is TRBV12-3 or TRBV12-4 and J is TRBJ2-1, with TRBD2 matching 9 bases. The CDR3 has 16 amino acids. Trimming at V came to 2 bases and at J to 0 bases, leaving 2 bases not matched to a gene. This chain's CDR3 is CASSLLSGSSYNEQFL. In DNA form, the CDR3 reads TGTGCCAGCAGTTTACTTAGCGGGAGCTCCTACAATGAGCAGTTCTTG.

CDR3 residues: CASSALGLADSSYEQYF. CDR3 nucleotides: TGTGCCAGCAGCGCGCTTGGACTAGCGGACTCCTCCTACGAGCAGTACTTC. The chain uses TRBV5-8 and TRBJ2-7; TRBD2 agrees at 10 bases. Germline V gene data show CDR1 as SGHTS and CDR2 as YDEGEE. The V and J ends lost 4 bases and 0 bases, in that order; junction bases with no gene match: 10. CDR3 length: 17 residues.

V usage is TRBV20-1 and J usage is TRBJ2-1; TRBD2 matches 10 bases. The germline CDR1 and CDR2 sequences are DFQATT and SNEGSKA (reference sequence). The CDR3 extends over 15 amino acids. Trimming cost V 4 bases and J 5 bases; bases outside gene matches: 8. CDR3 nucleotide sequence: TGCAGTGCTAACCCTCTAGCGGGAGTCGACAATGAGCAGTTCTTC. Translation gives CSANPLAGVDNEQFF.

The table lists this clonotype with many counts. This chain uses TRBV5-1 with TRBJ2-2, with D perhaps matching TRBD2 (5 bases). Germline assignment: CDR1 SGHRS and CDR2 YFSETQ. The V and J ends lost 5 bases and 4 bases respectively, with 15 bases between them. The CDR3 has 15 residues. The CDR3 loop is CASRREVGGTGELFF. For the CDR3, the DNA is TGCGCCAGCAGACGGGAAGTGGGTGGCACCGGGGAGCTGTTTTTT. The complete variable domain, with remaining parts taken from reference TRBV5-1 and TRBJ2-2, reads KAGVTQTPRYLIKTRGQQVTLSCSPISGHRSVSWYQQTPGQGLQFLFEYFSETQRNKGNFPGRFSGRQFSNSRSEMNVSTLELGDSALYLCASRREVGGTGELFFGEGSRLTVL.

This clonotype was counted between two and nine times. CDR3 sequence (DNA): TGCAGCGTTGAAGGCAGCCAAGAGACCCAGTACTTC. Protein sequence: CSVEGSQETQYF. The rearrangement links TRBV29-1 to TRBJ2-5, with D unresolved. The CDR3 runs 12 residues. Germline V gives CDR1 SQVTM, CDR2 ANQGSEA. Trimming took 1 base from V and 1 from J, leaving 4 bases between them.

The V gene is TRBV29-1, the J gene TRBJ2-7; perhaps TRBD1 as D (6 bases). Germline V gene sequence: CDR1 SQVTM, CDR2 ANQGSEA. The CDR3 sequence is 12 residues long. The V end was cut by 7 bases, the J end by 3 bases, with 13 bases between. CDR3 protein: CSASWGLYEQYF. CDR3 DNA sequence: TGCAGCGCCAGTTGGGGGCTCTACGAGCAGTACTTC.

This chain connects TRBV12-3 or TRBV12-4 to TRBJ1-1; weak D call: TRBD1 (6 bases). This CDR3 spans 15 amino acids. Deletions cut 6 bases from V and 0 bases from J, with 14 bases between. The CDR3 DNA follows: TGTGCCAGCAGCCCACAGGGTTCCATGAACACTGAAGCTTTCTTT. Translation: CASSPQGSMNTEAFF.

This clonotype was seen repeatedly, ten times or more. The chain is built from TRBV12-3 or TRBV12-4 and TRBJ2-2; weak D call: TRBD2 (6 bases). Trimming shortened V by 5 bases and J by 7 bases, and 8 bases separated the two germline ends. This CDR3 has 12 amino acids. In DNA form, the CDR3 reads TGTGCCAGCAGTCAAGCGGGCGGGGAGCTGTTTTTT. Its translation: CASSQAGGELFF.

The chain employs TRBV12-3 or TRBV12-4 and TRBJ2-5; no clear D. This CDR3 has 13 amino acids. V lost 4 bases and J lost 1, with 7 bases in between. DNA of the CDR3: TGTGCCAGCAGTTCGGCAGCCCAAGAGACCCAGTACTTC. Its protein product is CASSSAAQETQYF.

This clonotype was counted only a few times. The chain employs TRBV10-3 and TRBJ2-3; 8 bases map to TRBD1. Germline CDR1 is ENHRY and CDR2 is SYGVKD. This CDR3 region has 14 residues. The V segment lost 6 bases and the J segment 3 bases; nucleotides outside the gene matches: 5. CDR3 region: CAISTGGTTDTQYF. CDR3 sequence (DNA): TGTGCCATCAGCACAGGGGGTACGACAGATACGCAGTATTTT.

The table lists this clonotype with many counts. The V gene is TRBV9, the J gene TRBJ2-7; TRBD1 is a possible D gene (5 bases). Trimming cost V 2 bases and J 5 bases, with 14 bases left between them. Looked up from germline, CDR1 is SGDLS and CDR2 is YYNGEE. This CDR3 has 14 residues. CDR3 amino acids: CASSVGQGTNEQYF. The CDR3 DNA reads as TGTGCCAGCAGCGTCGGCCAGGGAACGAACGAGCAGTACTTC.

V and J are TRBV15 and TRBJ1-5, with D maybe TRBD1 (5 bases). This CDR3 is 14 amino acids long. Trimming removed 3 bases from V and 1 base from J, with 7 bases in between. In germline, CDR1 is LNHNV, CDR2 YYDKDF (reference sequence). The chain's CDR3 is CATSRGRSNQPQHF. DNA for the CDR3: TGTGCCACCAGCAGGGGACGGAGCAATCAGCCCCAGCATTTT.

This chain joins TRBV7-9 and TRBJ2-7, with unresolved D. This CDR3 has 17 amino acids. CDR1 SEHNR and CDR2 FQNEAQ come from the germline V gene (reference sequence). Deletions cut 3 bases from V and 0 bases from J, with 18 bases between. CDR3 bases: TGTGCCAGCAGCTTCCACGTTGCAGCGTTACGCTCCTACGAGCAGTACTTC. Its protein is CASSFHVAALRSYEQYF.

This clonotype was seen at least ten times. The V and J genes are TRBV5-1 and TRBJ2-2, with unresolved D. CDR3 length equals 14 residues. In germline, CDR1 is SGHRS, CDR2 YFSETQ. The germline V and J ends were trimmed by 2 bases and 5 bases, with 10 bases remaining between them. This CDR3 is CASSLPSATGELFF. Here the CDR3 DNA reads TGCGCCAGCAGCTTACCGAGCGCGACCGGGGAGCTGTTTTTT.

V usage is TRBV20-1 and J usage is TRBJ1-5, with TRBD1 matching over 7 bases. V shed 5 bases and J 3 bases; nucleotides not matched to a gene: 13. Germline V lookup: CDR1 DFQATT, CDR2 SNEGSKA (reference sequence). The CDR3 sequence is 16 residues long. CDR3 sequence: CSAQPKQGLINQPQHF. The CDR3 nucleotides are TGCAGTGCTCAACCGAAACAGGGGCTTATCAATCAGCCCCAGCATTTT.

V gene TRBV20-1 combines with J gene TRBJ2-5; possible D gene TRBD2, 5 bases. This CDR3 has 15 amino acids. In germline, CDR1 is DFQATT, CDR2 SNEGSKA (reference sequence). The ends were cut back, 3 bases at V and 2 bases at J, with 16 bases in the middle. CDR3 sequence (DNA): TGCAGTGCTAGCGGGAAGGGCTTTCGGCAAGAGACCCAGTACTTC. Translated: CSASGKGFRQETQYF.

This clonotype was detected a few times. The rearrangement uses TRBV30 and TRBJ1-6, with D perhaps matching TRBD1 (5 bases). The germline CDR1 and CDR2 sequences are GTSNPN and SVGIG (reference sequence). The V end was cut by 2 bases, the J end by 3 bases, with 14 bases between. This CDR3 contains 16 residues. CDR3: CAWSLPGPRYNSPLHF. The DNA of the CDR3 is TGTGCCTGGAGTCTACCGGGGCCACGCTATAATTCACCCCTCCACTTT.

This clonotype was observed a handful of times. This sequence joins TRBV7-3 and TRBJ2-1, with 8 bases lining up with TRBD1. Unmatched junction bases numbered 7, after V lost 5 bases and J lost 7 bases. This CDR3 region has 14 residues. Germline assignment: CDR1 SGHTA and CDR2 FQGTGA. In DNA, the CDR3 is TGTGCCAGCAGCCGGACAGGGAGCATAAATGAGCAGTTCTTC. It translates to CASSRTGSINEQFF. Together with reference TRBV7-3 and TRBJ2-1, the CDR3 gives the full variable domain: GAGVSQTPSNKVTEKGKYVELRCDPISGHTALYWYRQSLGQGPEFLIYFQGTGAADDSGLPNDRFFAVRPEGSVSTLKIQRTERGDSAVYLCASSRTGSINEQFFGPGTRLTVL.

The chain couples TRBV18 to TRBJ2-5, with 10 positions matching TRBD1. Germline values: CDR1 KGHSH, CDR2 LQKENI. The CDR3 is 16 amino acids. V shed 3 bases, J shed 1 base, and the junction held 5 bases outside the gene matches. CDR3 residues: CASSPWTGGLQETQYF. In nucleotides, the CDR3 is TGTGCCAGCTCACCTTGGACAGGGGGGCTCCAAGAGACCCAGTACTTC.

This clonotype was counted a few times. The CDR3 spells CASSGDGGSYNEQFF. The CDR3 nucleotides are TGTGCCAGCAGTGGGGACGGTGGATCCTACAATGAGCAGTTCTTC. The chain has TRBV2 and TRBJ2-1; D assignment may be TRBD1 or TRBD2 (5 bases each). This CDR3 has 15 amino acids. Trimming removed 4 bases at V and 1 base at J, with 11 bases between. Per the germline V gene, CDR1 is SNHLY and CDR2 is FYNNEI.

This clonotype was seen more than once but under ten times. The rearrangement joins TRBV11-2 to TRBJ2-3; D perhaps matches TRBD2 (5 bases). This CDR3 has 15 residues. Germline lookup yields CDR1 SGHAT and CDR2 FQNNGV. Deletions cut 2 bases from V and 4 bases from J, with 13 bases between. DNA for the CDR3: TGTGCCAGCAGCTTAATTCTAAGCGGCCCAGATACGCAGTATTTT. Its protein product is CASSLILSGPDTQYF.

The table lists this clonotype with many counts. This CDR3 reads CASSPDRTVYEQYF. The CDR3 DNA follows: TGTGCCAGCTCACCAGACAGGACGGTCTACGAGCAGTACTTC. V is TRBV18 and J is TRBJ2-7; TRBD1 might be the D (6 bases). V lost 2 bases to trimming and J lost 3 bases, with 11 bases between them. The CDR3 runs to 14 residues. Germline V CDR1 and CDR2: KGHSH, LQKENI.

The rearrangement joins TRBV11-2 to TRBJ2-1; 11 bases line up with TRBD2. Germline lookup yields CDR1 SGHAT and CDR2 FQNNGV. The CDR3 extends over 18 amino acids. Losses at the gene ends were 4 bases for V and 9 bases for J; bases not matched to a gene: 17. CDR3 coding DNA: TGTGCCAGCAGCTCCTCTAACCTCTATAGCGGGAGGGGTGGTGAGCAGTTCTTC. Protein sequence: CASSSSNLYSGRGGEQFF.

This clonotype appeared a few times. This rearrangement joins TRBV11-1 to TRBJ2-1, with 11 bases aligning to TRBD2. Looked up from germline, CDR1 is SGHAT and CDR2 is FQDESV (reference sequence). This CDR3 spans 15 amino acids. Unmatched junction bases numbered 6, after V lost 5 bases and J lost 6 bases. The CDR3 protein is CASSALAGDPNEQFF. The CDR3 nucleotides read TGTGCCAGCAGCGCACTAGCGGGAGACCCCAATGAGCAGTTCTTC.

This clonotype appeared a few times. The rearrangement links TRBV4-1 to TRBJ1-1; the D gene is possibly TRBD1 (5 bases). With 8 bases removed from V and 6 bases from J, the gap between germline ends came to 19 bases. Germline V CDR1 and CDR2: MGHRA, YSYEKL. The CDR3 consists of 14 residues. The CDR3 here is CASARLGEMAEAFF. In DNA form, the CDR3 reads TGCGCCAGCGCAAGACTGGGGGAAATGGCTGAAGCTTTCTTT.

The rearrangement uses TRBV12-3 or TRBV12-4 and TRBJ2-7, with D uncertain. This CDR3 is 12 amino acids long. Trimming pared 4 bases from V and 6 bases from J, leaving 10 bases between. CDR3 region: CASSSNTGEQYF. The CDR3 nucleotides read TGTGCCAGCAGTTCGAATACGGGCGAGCAGTACTTC.

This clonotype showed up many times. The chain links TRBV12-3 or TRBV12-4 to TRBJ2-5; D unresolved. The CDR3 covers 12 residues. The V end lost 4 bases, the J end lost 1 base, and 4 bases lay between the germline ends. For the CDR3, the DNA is TGTGCCAGCAGTTCCCCCCAAGAGACCCAGTACTTC. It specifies CASSSPQETQYF.

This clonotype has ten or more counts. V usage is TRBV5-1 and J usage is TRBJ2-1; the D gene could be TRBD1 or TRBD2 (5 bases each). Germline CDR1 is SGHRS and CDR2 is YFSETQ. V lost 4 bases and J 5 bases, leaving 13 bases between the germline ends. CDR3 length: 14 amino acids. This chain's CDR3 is CASSQRRGDNEQFF. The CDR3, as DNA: TGCGCCAGCAGCCAACGTAGGGGAGACAATGAGCAGTTCTTC.